A selection of T cell receptor beta chains follows, all from one sample in a study of blood T cell repertoires in COVID-19. Profiling relied on immunoSEQ multiplex PCR, and the TCRdb table lists in-frame clones only, not all of them. The data contain 100,000 to 150,000 clones, roughly nine tenths of them seen just once; the ten biggest clones take up roughly 4.5%. The sample taken for sequencing was peripheral blood. These receptor sequences come from a man aged 55-75 years with COVID-19, enrolled during active disease. Each CDR3 is given with its conserved first and last residue. The order of the fields is CDR3 length, J gene, D gene, V gene, clone size, CDR3 protein, CDR3 DNA. A D gene is named only where the DNA matches it firmly. Expanded clones are given a class, and other clones once, few, many or no size at all.

13 TRBJ1-2 TRBD1 TRBV19 - CASSETGTYGYTF TGTGCCAGTAGTGAGACAGGGACCTATGGCTACACCTTC
15 TRBJ2-2 TRBD2 TRBV11-2 few CASSLASGSQGELFF TGTGCCAGCAGCTTGGCTAGCGGGAGTCAGGGGGAGCTGTTTTTT
15 TRBJ1-6 TRBD1 TRBV19 - CASSKGQGANSPLHF TGTGCCAGTAGTAAGGGACAGGGGGCGAATTCACCCCTCCACTTT
16 TRBJ1-1 - TRBV4-1 - CASSPRQPGVNTEAFF TGCGCCAGCAGCCCCCGACAGCCTGGGGTGAACACTGAAGCTTTCTTT
14 TRBJ1-1 TRBD1 TRBV6-5 - CASSYGTVNTEAFF TGTGCCAGCAGTTACGGGACAGTTAACACTGAAGCTTTCTTT
13 TRBJ2-2 - TRBV19 few CASRRENTGELFF TGTGCCAGTAGGCGGGAGAACACCGGGGAGCTGTTTTTT
14 TRBJ2-1 - TRBV10-3 - CAIRTSSAGNEQFF TGTGCCATCAGAACTAGCTCGGCGGGCAATGAGCAGTTCTTC
12 TRBJ2-7 TRBD2 TRBV7-9 - CASSSSGFEQYF TGTGCCAGCAGCTCTAGCGGGTTCGAGCAGTACTTC
15 TRBJ1-5 - TRBV4-1 - CASSQVESSNQPQHF TGCGCCAGCAGCCAAGTTGAAAGCTCCAATCAGCCCCAGCATTTT
16 TRBJ2-4 TRBD1 TRBV7-9 - CASSSISQGSKNIQYF TGTGCCAGCAGCTCCATATCACAGGGGAGCAAAAACATTCAGTACTTC
16 TRBJ1-1 TRBD1 TRBV7-8 - CASSRTGESANTEAFF TGTGCCAGCAGCCGGACAGGGGAATCAGCAAACACTGAAGCTTTCTTT
18 TRBJ1-5 - TRBV19 - CASSPYSVGTPSNQPQHF TGTGCCAGTAGTCCATATAGTGTCGGGACTCCGAGCAATCAGCCCCAGCATTTT
14 TRBJ2-7 - TRBV27 - CASRPWGTSYEQYF TGTGCCAGCAGACCTTGGGGGACTTCCTACGAGCAGTACTTC
14 TRBJ2-3 - TRBV18 - CASSRSSGLDTQYF TGTGCCAGCTCCCGGTCAAGCGGGTTAGATACGCAGTATTTT
16 TRBJ2-1 - TRBV10-1 - CASSESRAGGSLEQFF TGCGCCAGCAGTGAGTCGAGGGCAGGAGGGTCTCTTGAGCAGTTCTTC
14 TRBJ2-7 TRBD2 TRBV6-5 few CASSRSGSTYEQYF TGTGCCAGCAGTCGTAGCGGGAGCACCTACGAGCAGTACTTC
16 TRBJ2-7 TRBD2 TRBV4-2 few CASSQDRASGTYEQYF TGTGCCAGCAGCCAAGATAGGGCTAGCGGAACCTACGAGCAGTACTTC
14 TRBJ1-2 - TRBV5-1 - CASSLTEAYYGYTF TGCGCCAGCAGCTTGACGGAAGCGTACTATGGCTACACCTTC
13 TRBJ2-1 - TRBV7-9 - CASSLVSYNEQFF TGTGCCAGCAGCTTAGTCAGTTACAATGAGCAGTTCTTC
14 TRBJ1-5 - TRBV2 - CASSRTDSAQPQHF TGTGCCAGCAGTCGGACAGATAGTGCTCAGCCCCAGCATTTT
13 TRBJ2-1 TRBD1 TRBV7-3 - CASSPRDRVEQFF TGTGCCAGCAGCCCGCGGGACAGGGTCGAGCAGTTCTTC
13 TRBJ2-7 - TRBV5-1 - CASSVDSNYEQYF TGCGCCAGCAGCGTAGACAGCAACTACGAGCAGTACTTC
14 TRBJ2-4 - TRBV13 - CASSLRRAVGIQYF TGTGCCAGCAGCTTAAGGCGGGCAGTGGGCATTCAGTACTTC
14 TRBJ2-7 - TRBV10-2 - CASTGTRDSYEQYF TGCGCCAGTACCGGGACTCGGGACTCCTACGAGCAGTACTTC
13 TRBJ1-5 - TRBV6-5 few CATRRGGDQPQHF TGTGCCACCCGGCGGGGCGGGGATCAGCCCCAGCATTTT
13 TRBJ1-5 - TRBV29-1 - CSVKQAVNQPQHF TGCAGCGTTAAACAGGCGGTGAATCAGCCCCAGCATTTT
13 TRBJ1-5 - TRBV18 once CASSAGSNQPQHF TGTGCCAGCTCCGCGGGTAGCAATCAGCCCCAGCATTTT
15 TRBJ2-1 TRBD2 TRBV19 - CASRTTGGAYNEQFF TGTGCCAGTAGGACGACGGGGGGGGCGTACAATGAGCAGTTCTTC
15 TRBJ2-7 - TRBV7-8 - CASSLVVTGTYEQYF TGTGCCAGCAGCTTAGTTGTGACAGGAACCTACGAGCAGTACTTC
13 TRBJ2-7 TRBD1 TRBV5-6 once CASSFRDSYEQYF TGTGCCAGCAGCTTCCGGGACAGCTACGAGCAGTACTTC
15 TRBJ2-3 - TRBV3-1/TRBV3-2 - CASSLEAVSTDTQYF TGTGCCAGCAGCCTCGAGGCGGTAAGCACAGATACGCAGTATTTT
17 TRBJ1-2 TRBD1 TRBV9 - CASSAAGDRPQFYGYTF TGTGCCAGCAGCGCTGCCGGGGACAGGCCGCAGTTCTATGGCTACACCTTC
13 TRBJ1-1 TRBD1 TRBV10-2 - CASSRTGGTEAFF TGCGCCAGCAGTCGGACAGGTGGCACTGAAGCTTTCTTT
14 TRBJ2-2 TRBD2 TRBV19 - CASRRLAGTGELFF TGTGCCAGTAGGCGACTAGCGGGAACCGGGGAGCTGTTTTTT
15 TRBJ1-4 - TRBV11-2 - CASSRRSPSLEKLFF TGTGCCAGCAGCCGACGGAGCCCGAGCTTAGAAAAACTGTTTTTT
16 TRBJ2-2 TRBD2 TRBV9 - CASSLTGRLNTGELFF TGTGCCAGCAGCCTTACCGGGAGGTTAAACACCGGGGAGCTGTTTTTT
13 TRBJ2-7 - TRBV7-3 - CASSLSGSNEQYF TGTGCCAGCAGCTTATCCGGGAGTAACGAGCAGTACTTC
13 TRBJ1-1 - TRBV5-1 few CASSYSGGTEAFF TGCGCCAGCAGCTATTCGGGTGGGACTGAAGCTTTCTTT
17 TRBJ2-1 TRBD2 TRBV7-6 few CASSLGTSGLLHNEQFF TGTGCCAGCAGCTTAGGGACTAGCGGGCTACTTCACAATGAGCAGTTCTTC
14 TRBJ2-7 TRBD2 TRBV5-5 - CASSRAGEVNEQYF TGTGCCAGCAGCCGAGCGGGAGAAGTGAACGAGCAGTACTTC
20 TRBJ2-3 - TRBV28 - CASSFRTESWEAERTDTQYF TGTGCCAGCAGTTTTAGGACAGAGTCTTGGGAAGCGGAGCGCACAGATACGCAGTATTTT
15 TRBJ2-7 TRBD1 TRBV5-1 - CASSLESGGRREQYF TGCGCCAGCAGCTTAGAATCAGGGGGCAGGCGCGAGCAGTACTTC
16 TRBJ2-3 TRBD2 TRBV27 - CASSLYPRGRTDTQYF TGTGCCAGCAGTTTATATCCACGCGGGAGAACAGATACGCAGTATTTT
13 TRBJ1-5 - TRBV2 - CASSVGGNSPQHF TGTGCCAGCAGTGTCGGCGGAAATTCCCCCCAGCATTTT
15 TRBJ1-1 - TRBV29-1 - CSVEWLGLAGTEAFF TGCAGCGTTGAATGGTTGGGGCTAGCGGGCACTGAAGCTTTCTTT
13 TRBJ2-7 - TRBV4-1 once CASSRGQNYEQYF TGCGCCAGCAGCCGCGGACAGAACTACGAGCAGTACTTC
14 TRBJ2-7 TRBD1 TRBV10-3 - CAISRDRSSYEQYF TGTGCCATCAGTCGGGACAGGAGCTCCTACGAGCAGTACTTC
17 TRBJ1-4 TRBD1 TRBV5-4 - CASSLTRGQGTNEKLFF TGTGCCAGCAGCTTGACCAGAGGACAGGGAACTAATGAAAAACTGTTTTTT
13 TRBJ1-4 - TRBV29-1 - CSVGGEANEKLFF TGCAGCGTTGGGGGGGAAGCTAATGAAAAACTGTTTTTT
15 TRBJ1-4 - TRBV28 - CASSYGGGSNEKLFF TGTGCCAGCAGTTATGGGGGGGGCTCTAATGAAAAACTGTTTTTT
15 TRBJ2-2 TRBD1 TRBV4-2 - CASTQGQGNTGELFF TGTGCCAGCACCCAGGGACAGGGGAACACTGGGGAGCTGTTTTTT
14 TRBJ2-1 TRBD2 TRBV11-3 once CASSFGLAYNEQFF TGTGCCAGCAGCTTCGGACTAGCCTACAATGAGCAGTTCTTC
13 TRBJ1-5 TRBD1 TRBV10-2 - CASRTGGNQPQHF TGCGCCAGCAGGACAGGGGGCAATCAGCCCCAGCATTTT
15 TRBJ1-2 - TRBV29-1 - CSVVSPLREGYGYTF TGCAGCGTTGTCTCCCCCTTGAGAGAGGGCTATGGCTACACCTTC